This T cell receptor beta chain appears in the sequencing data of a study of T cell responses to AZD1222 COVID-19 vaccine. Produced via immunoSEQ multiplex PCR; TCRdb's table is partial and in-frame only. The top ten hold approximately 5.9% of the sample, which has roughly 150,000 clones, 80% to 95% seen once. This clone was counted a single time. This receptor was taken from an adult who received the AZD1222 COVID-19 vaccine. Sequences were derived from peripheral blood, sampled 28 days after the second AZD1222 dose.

The chain's CDR3 is CASSLGPSGLAGETQYF. The CDR3 DNA follows: TGTGCCAGCAGCTTAGGCCCTTCGGGACTAGCCGGAGAGACCCAGTACTTC. The V and J genes are TRBV7-9 and TRBJ2-5; TRBD2 agrees at 9 bases. The V gene's germline CDR1 is SEHNR and CDR2 FQNEAQ (reference sequence). The CDR3 runs 17 residues. The trim removed 1 base at V and 4 bases at J, leaving 10 bases unmatched.